The T cell receptor (beta chain) under discussion was sequenced for a study of T cell responses to AZD1222 COVID-19 vaccine. The CDR3 is 16 residues long. V was pared by 2 bases and J by 6 bases, with 18 bases between. The germline gives CDR1 MNHEY, CDR2 SVGAGI. Sequencing was performed with immunoSEQ multiplex PCR; in TCRdb, only in-frame clones are kept and a portion is missing. The sample holds about 88,000 clones, around nine tenths seen once. The receptor was derived from an adult who received the AZD1222 COVID-19 vaccine. The source material was peripheral blood, sampled 28 days after the second AZD1222 dose. The chain carries TRBV6-5 and TRBJ2-3; D may be TRBD2 (7 bases). The CDR3, as DNA: TGTGCCAGCAGTTACCAGCTTGCCGGGGGGCGGGATACGCAGTATTTT. Protein: CASSYQLAGGRDTQYF.